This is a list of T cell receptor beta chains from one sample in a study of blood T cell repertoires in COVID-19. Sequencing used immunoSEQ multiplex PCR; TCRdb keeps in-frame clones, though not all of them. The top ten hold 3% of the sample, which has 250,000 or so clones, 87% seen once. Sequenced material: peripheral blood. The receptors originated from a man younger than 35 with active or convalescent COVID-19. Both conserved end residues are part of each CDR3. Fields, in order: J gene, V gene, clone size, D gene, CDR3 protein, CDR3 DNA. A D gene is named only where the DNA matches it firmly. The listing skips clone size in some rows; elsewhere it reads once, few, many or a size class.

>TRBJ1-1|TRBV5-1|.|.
CASSFLQGRDTEAFF
TGCGCCAGCAGCTTTCTCCAGGGGCGCGACACTGAAGCTTTCTTT
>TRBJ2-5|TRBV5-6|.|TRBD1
CASSLTGVGETQYF
TGTGCCAGCAGCCTCACAGGGGTCGGAGAGACCCAGTACTTC
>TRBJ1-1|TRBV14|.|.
CASSPLTEAFF
TGTGCCAGCAGCCCCCTTACTGAAGCTTTCTTT
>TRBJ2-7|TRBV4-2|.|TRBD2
CASSFTGLAGMYEQYF
TGTGCCAGCAGCTTCACCGGACTAGCGGGAATGTACGAGCAGTACTTC
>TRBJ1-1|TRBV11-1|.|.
CASSLAGDAEAFF
TGTGCCAGCAGCTTGGCAGGGGACGCTGAAGCTTTCTTT
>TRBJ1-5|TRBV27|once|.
CASREGVNQPQHF
TGTGCCAGCAGAGAGGGGGTGAATCAGCCCCAGCATTTT
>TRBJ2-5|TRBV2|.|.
CASSEQAGTRETQYF
TGTGCCAGCAGTGAACAGGCGGGAACTAGGGAGACCCAGTACTTC
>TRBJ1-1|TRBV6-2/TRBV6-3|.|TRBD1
CASSSDRGWTEAFF
TGTGCCAGCAGTTCCGACAGGGGATGGACTGAAGCTTTCTTT
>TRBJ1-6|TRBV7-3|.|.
CASSLGGNNSPLHF
TGTGCCAGCAGCCTGGGGGGGAATAATTCACCCCTCCACTTT
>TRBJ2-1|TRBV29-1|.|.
CSVEDLGGGGSEQFF
TGCAGCGTTGAAGATCTGGGAGGGGGAGGGAGTGAGCAGTTCTTC
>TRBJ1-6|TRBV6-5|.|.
CASRTQAPNSPLHF
TGTGCCAGCAGGACACAAGCCCCGAATTCACCCCTCCACTTT
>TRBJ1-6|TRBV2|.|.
CASREGRFTLTPLHF
TGTGCCAGCAGAGAGGGCAGATTCACACTGACACCCCTCCACTTT
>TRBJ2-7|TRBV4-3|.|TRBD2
CASSQEASGRGEQYF
TGCGCCAGCAGCCAAGAGGCTAGCGGGAGGGGCGAGCAGTACTTC
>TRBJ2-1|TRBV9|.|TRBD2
CASSVVGTSDNEQFF
TGTGCCAGCAGCGTAGTAGGGACTAGTGACAATGAGCAGTTCTTC
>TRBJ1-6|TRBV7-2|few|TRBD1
CASSFGTGYSPLHF
TGTGCCAGCAGCTTTGGGACAGGGTATTCACCCCTCCACTTT
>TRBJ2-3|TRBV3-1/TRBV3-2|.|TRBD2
CASSQGLATTDTQYF
TGTGCCAGCAGCCAGGGACTAGCCACCACAGATACGCAGTATTTT
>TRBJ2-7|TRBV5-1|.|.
CASSFTGYEQYF
TGCGCCAGCAGCTTTACGGGCTACGAGCAGTACTTC
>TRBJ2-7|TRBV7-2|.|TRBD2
CASRTTSGGSSYEQYF
TGTGCCAGCAGAACAACTAGCGGGGGTTCCTCCTACGAGCAGTACTTC
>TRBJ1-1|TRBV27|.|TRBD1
CASSFNRGIAFF
TGTGCCAGCAGTTTTAACAGGGGAATAGCTTTCTTT
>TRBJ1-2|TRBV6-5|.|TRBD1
CASSSTGALGYGYTF
TGTGCCAGCAGTTCCACAGGGGCGCTGGGCTATGGCTACACCTTC
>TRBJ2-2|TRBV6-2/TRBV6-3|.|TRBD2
CASSQRTSGSPGELFF
TGTGCCAGCAGCCAGAGGACTAGCGGGAGTCCGGGGGAGCTGTTTTTT
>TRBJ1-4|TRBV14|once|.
CASSQEAGPVDEKLFF
TGTGCCAGCAGCCAAGAAGCGGGCCCCGTAGATGAAAAACTGTTTTTT
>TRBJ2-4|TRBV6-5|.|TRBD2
CASSYSRTSGTQYF
TGTGCCAGCAGTTACTCGAGGACTAGCGGGACACAGTACTTC
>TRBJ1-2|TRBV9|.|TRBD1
CASSVGAGGVYGYTF
TGTGCCAGCAGCGTGGGCGCAGGGGGCGTCTATGGCTACACCTTC
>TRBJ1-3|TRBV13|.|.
CASSFNGNTIYF
TGTGCCAGCAGCTTTAATGGAAACACCATATATTTT
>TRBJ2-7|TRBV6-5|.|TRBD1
CASSYPGQGAVQYF
TGTGCCAGCAGTTACCCAGGACAGGGTGCGGTGCAGTACTTC